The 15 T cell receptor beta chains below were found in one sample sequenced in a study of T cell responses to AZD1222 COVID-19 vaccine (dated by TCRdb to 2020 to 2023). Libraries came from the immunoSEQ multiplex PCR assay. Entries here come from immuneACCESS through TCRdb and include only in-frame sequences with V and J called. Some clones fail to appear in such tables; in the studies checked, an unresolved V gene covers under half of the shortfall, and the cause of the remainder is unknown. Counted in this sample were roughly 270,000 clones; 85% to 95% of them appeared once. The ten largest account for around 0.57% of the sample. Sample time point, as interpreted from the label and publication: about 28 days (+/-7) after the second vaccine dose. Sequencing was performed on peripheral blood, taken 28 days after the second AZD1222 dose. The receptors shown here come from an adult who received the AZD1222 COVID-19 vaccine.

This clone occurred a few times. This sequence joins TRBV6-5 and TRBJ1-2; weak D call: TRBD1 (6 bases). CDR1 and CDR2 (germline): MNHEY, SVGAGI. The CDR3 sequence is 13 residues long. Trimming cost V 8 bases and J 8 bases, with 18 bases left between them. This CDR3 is CASQGEGVGGYTF. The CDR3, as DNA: TGTGCCAGCCAAGGAGAGGGGGTGGGCGGCTACACCTTC.

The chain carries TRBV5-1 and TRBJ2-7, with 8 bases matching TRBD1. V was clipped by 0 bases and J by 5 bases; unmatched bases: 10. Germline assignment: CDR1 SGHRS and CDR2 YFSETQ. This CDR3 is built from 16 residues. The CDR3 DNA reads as TGCGCCAGCAGCTTGGAGGTGACAGGGGTCAGGCACGAGCAGTACTTC. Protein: CASSLEVTGVRHEQYF. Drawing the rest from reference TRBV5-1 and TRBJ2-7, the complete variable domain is KAGVTQTPRYLIKTRGQQVTLSCSPISGHRSVSWYQQTPGQGLQFLFEYFSETQRNKGNFPGRFSGRQFSNSRSEMNVSTLELGDSALYLCASSLEVTGVRHEQYFGPGTRLTVT.

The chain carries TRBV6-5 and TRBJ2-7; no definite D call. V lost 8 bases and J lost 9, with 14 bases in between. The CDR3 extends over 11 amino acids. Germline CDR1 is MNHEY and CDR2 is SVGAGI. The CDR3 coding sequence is TGTGCCAGCCCCCGCCATTGTGGGCAGTACTTC. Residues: CASPRHCGQYF.

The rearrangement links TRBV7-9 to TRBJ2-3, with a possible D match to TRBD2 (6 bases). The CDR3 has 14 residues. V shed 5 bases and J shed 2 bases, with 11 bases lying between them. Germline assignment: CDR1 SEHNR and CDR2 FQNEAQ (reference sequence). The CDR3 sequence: CASSPGLSTDTQYF. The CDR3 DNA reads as TGTGCCAGCAGCCCGGGACTCTCCACAGATACGCAGTATTTT.

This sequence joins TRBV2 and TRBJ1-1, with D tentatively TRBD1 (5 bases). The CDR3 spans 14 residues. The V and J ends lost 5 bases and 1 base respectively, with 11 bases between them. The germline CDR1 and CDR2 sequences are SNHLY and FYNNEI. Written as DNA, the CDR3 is TGTGCCAGCAGTCAGTACGGGACGAACACTGAAGCTTTCTTT. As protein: CASSQYGTNTEAFF.

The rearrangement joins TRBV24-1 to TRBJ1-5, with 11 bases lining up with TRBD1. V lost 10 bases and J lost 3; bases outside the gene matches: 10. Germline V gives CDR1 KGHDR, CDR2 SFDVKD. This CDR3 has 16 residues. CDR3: CATGTGGDVDNQPQHF. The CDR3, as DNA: TGTGCCACGGGGACAGGGGGAGATGTTGACAATCAGCCCCAGCATTTT.

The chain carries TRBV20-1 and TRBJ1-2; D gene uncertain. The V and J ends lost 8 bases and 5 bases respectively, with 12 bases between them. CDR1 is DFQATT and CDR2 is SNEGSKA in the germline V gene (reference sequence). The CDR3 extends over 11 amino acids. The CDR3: CSPRRKYGYTF. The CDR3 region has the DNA TGCAGTCCCAGGCGAAAGTATGGCTACACCTTC.

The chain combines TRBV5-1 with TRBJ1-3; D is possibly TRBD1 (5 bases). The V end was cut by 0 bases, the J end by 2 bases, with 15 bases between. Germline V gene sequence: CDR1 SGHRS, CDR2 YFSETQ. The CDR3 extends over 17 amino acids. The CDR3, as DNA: TGCGCCAGCAGCTTGGCCGAGGAGGGGCTTACTGGAAACACCATATATTTT. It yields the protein CASSLAEEGLTGNTIYF.

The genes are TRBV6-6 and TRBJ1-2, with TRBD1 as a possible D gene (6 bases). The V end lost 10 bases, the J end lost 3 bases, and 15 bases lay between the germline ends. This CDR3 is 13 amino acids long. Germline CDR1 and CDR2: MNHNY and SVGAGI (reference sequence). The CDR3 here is CATPGEQDYGYTF. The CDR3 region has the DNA TGTGCCACCCCAGGGGAACAAGACTATGGCTACACCTTC.

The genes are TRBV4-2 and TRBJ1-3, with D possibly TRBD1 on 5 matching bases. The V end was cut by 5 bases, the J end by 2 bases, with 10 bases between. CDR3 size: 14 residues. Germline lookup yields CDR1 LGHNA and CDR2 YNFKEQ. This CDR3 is CASSAGTAGNTIYF. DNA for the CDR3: TGTGCCAGCAGCGCGGGGACTGCTGGAAACACCATATATTTT.

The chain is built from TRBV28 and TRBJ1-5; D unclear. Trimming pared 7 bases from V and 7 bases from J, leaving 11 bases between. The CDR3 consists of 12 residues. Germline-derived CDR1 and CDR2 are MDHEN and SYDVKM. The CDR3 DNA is TGTGCCAGCACCACGGGAGGGCAGCCCCAGCATTTT. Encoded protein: CASTTGGQPQHF.

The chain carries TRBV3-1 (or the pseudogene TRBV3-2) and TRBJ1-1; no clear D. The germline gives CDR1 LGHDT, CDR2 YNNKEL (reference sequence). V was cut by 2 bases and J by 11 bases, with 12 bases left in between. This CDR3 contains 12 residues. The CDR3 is CASSQLEGMAFF. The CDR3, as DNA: TGTGCCAGCAGCCAATTGGAGGGTATGGCTTTCTTT.

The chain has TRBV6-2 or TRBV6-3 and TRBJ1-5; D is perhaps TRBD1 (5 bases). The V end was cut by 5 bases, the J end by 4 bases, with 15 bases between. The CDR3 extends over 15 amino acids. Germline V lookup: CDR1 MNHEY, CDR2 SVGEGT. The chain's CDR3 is CASSPRDGTNQPQHF. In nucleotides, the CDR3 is TGTGCCAGCAGTCCGAGGGACGGAACGAATCAGCCCCAGCATTTT.

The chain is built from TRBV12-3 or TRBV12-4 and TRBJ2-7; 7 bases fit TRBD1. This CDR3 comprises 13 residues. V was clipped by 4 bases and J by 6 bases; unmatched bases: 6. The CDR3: CASSYRGGGEQYF. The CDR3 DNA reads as TGTGCCAGCAGTTACAGGGGCGGTGGCGAGCAGTACTTC.

The CDR3 reads CASSMGSNEQFF. DNA of the CDR3: TGTGCCAGTAGTATGGGCTCCAATGAGCAGTTCTTC. The chain combines TRBV19 with TRBJ2-1; D not resolved. The CDR3 covers 12 residues. The V gene lost 3 bases and the J gene lost 6 bases, with 6 bases spanning the gap. The germline V gene encodes CDR1 LNHDA and CDR2 SQIVND (reference sequence).